The clone carrying this T cell receptor (beta chain) was picked up a small number of times. The data were taken from a study of response to subunit inactivated influenza vaccine. A single record per CDR3 protein comes from TCRdb applying MiXCR to the RT-PCR reads. The sample shows just under 250,000 distinct CDR3 sequences, 12% of them seen only once. With 3 bases removed from V and 9 bases from J, the gap between germline ends came to 12 bases. Germline V gene sequence: CDR1 SEHNR, CDR2 FQNEAQ (reference sequence). This CDR3 has 13 residues. The clonotype originates from a man aged 45-60 years who received an inactivated influenza vaccine. This chain links TRBV7-9 with TRBJ2-1; D is possibly TRBD1 (5 bases). Sample: non-naive T cells sorted from PBMCs, taken roughly 15 days before vaccination. The CDR3 bases are TGTGCCAGCAGCTTTGGGTTTAGGGGTGAGCAGTTCTTC. Translated, it gives CASSFGFRGEQFF. Filled out from reference TRBV7-9 and TRBJ2-1, the complete variable domain reads DTGVSQNPRHKITKRGQNVTFRCDPISEHNRLYWYRQTLGQGPEFLTYFQNEAQLEKSRLLSDRFSAERPKGSFSTLEIQRTEQGDSAMYLCASSFGFRGEQFFGPGTRLTVL.